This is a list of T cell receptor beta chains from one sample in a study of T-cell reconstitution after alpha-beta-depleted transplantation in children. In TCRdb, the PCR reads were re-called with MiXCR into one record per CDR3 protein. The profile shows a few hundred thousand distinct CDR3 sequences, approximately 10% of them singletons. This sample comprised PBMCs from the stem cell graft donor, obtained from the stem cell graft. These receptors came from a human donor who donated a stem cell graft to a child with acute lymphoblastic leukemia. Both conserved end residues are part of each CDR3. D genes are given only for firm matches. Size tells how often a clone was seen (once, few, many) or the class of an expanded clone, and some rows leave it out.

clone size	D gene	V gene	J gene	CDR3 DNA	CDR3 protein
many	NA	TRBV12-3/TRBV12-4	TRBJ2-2	TGTGCCAGCAGTTGGCTGGGGCTCGACACCGGGGAGCTGTTTTTT	CASSWLGLDTGELFF
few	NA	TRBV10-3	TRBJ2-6	TGTGCCATCAGCCCCTTTACGGGGTCTGGGGCCAACGTCCTGACTTTC	CAISPFTGSGANVLTF
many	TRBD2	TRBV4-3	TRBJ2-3	TGCGCCAGCAGCCAACTAGCGGGGGGCACAGATACGCAGTATTTT	CASSQLAGGTDTQYF
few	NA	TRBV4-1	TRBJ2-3	TGCGCCAGCAGCCAAGAGGGAGCCAATACGCAGTATTTT	CASSQEGANTQYF
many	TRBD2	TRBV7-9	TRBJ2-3	TGTGCCAGCAGCTTTAGCGGGTACAGCACAGATACGCAGTATTTT	CASSFSGYSTDTQYF
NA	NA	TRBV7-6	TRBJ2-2	TGTGCCAGCAGCTTAGGGATCAAGACCGGGGAGCTGTTTTTT	CASSLGIKTGELFF
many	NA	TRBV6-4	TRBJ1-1	TGTGCCAGCAGTGACTCGACCGGCGGGTCTTTCTTT	CASSDSTGGSFF
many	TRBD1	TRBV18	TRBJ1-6	TGTGCCAGCTCACCAGGGGACAGGGGAAATTCACCCCTCCACTTT	CASSPGDRGNSPLHF
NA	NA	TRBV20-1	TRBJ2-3	TGCAGTGCTAGAGATCCGGCGGTAGCGCTACGAGCTCAGTATTTT	CSARDPAVALRAQYF
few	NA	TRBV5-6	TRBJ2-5	TGTGCCAGCAGCTTCGACACCCTCCAAGAGACCCAGTACTTC	CASSFDTLQETQYF
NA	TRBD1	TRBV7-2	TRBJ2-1	TGTGCCAGCAGCTATATCCAACAGGGGGTTTACAATGAGCAGTTCTTC	CASSYIQQGVYNEQFF
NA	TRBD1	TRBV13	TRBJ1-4	TGTGCCAGCAGCCCACGCACCGGGACAGGCGGTTTAGGCGGTGAAAAACTGTTTTTT	CASSPRTGTGGLGGEKLFF
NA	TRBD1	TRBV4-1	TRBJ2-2	TGCGCCAGCAGCCAAGATCTGACAGGGTTTACCGGGGAGCTGTTTTTT	CASSQDLTGFTGELFF
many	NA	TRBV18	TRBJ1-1	TGTGCCAGCTCACCGCAGGGGTACACTGAAGCTTTCTTT	CASSPQGYTEAFF
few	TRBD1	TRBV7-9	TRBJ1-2	TGTGCCAGCAGCTGGACAGGGAAAGGCTACACCTTC	CASSWTGKGYTF
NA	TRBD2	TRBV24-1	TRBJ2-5	TGTGCCACCAGTGACCCGAATGTAAGAGATAGCGGGAGTGGCGAGACCCAGTACTTC	CATSDPNVRDSGSGETQYF
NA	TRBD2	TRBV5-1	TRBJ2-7	TGCGCCAGCAGCTTGGGGGGGCTAGCGGGAGCCGCCTCCCACGAGCAGTACTTC	CASSLGGLAGAASHEQYF
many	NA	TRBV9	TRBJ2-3	TGTGCCAGCAGCGTAGCCAGCACAGATACGCAGTATTTT	CASSVASTDTQYF
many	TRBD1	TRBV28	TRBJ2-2	TGTGCCAGCAGTCTCACTCCGGGACAGGCCACCGGGGAGCTGTTTTTT	CASSLTPGQATGELFF
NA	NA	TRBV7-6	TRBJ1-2	TGTGCCAGCAGCCCACCGAACAGCGGCCGGCGCGGCTACACCTTC	CASSPPNSGRRGYTF
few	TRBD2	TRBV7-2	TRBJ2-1	TGTGCCAGCAGGCCAGCGGGAGGGACGGTGGTTGAGCAGTTCTTC	CASRPAGGTVVEQFF
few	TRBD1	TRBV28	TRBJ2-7	TGTGCCAGCAGCAAGTACAGGGGCCCCTACGAGCAGTACTTC	CASSKYRGPYEQYF
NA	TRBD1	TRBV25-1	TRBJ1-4	TGTGCCAGCAGTGACAGGGGGGAAAAACTGTTTTTT	CASSDRGEKLFF
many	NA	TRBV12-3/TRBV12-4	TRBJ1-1	TGTGCCAGCAGTTCGGGGGGGTCTCGGGAAGCTTTCTTT	CASSSGGSREAFF
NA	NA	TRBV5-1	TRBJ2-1	TGCGCCAGCAGCTCGGCGGGCACACACAATGAGCAGTTCTTC	CASSSAGTHNEQFF
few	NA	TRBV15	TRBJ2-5	TGTGCCACCAGCAGAGAACGAGGGTCCCAGTACTTC	CATSRERGSQYF
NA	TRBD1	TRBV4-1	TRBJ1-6	TGCGCCAGCAGCCAAGTCCGGGACAGGAGCTCCTATAATTCACCCCTCCACTTT	CASSQVRDRSSYNSPLHF
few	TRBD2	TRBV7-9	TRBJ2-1	TGTGCCAGCAGCTTAGGAGGCGGGAGGGCCAGAAGCTTC	CASSLGGGRARSF
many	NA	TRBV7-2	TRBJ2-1	TGTGCCAGCAGCTTAGCGGGAGCCTACAATGAGCAGTTCTTC	CASSLAGAYNEQFF
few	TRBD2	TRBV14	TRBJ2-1	TGTGCCAGCAGCCGTCCGGGGGGAGCGGGAGTACCCGGGCTCCGAATTAGCTCCTACAATGAGCAGTTCTTC	CASSRPGGAGVPGLRISSYNEQFF
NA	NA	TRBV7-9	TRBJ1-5	TGTGCCAGCAGCTTAGTATACGGGGAATCAAATCAGCCCCAGCATTTT	CASSLVYGESNQPQHF
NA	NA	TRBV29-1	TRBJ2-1	TGCAGCGTCCGATACAGGGTGGTATGGACAAGGGAGCAGTTCTTC	CSVRYRVVWTREQFF
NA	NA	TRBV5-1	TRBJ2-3	TGCGCCAGCAGCTCTCTGGGGGGGGCTGTTGAAGATACGCAGTATTTT	CASSSLGGAVEDTQYF
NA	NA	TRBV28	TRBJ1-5	TGTGCCAGCAGTTTTGGTCGACAGCCCCAGCATTTT	CASSFGRQPQHF
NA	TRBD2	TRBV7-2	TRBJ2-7	TGTGCCAGCAGCAATGGACTAGCCTACGAGCAGTACTTC	CASSNGLAYEQYF
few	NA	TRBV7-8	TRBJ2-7	TGTGCCAGCAGTCGAACTGGGACGTTGGGCCACTACGAGCAGTACTTC	CASSRTGTLGHYEQYF
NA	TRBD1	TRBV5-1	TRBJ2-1	TGCGCCAGCAGCGGGGGGACAGGGGACAATGAGCAGTTCTTC	CASSGGTGDNEQFF
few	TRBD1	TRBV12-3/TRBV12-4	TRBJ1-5	TGTGCCAGCAGTTTAGAGGGACAGGGGGATCAGCCCCAGCATTTT	CASSLEGQGDQPQHF
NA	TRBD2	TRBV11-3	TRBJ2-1	TGTGCCAGCAGCCCCGGAGCGGGAGAAGGATCCTACAATGAGCAGTTCTTC	CASSPGAGEGSYNEQFF
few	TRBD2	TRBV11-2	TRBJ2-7	TGTGCCAGCAGCTTAGCGGGAGGTCGGGGCGAGCAGTACTTC	CASSLAGGRGEQYF
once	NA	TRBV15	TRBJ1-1	TGTGCCACCAGCAGAGACAAAACGGGGGACACTGAAGCTTTCTTT	CATSRDKTGDTEAFF
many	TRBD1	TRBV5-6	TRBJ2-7	TGTGCCAGCAGCTTAGGCCCGGGACAGACCTACGAGCAGTACTTC	CASSLGPGQTYEQYF
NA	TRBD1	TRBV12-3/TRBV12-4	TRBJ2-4	TGTGCCAGCAGTAGAGTTAATTACAGGGGGCTGGCAAACATTCAGTACTTC	CASSRVNYRGLANIQYF
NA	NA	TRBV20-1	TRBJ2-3	TGCAGTGCTAGATCGGCCTCCAGGGGTACAGATACGCAGTATTTT	CSARSASRGTDTQYF
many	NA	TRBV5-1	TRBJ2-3	TGCGCCAGCAGCTTGGGCCCCACCGGTTTTTCTAGCACAGATACGCAGTATTTT	CASSLGPTGFSSTDTQYF
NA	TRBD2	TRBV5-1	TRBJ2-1	TGCGCCAGCAGCTTGGGGCTAGCGGGCCGGAGGGGATACAATGAGCAGTTCTTC	CASSLGLAGRRGYNEQFF
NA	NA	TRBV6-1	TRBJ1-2	TGTGCCAGCAGCCCGGACAGAATAGCTAACTATGGCTACACCTTC	CASSPDRIANYGYTF
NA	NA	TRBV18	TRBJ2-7	TGTGCCAGCTCACCGATCGGGACCAGGCCCTACGAGCAGTACTTC	CASSPIGTRPYEQYF
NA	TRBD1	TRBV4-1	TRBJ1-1	TGCGCCAGCAGCCAGGCTACAGGGGGAACTGAAGCTTTCTTT	CASSQATGGTEAFF
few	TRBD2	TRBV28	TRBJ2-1	TGTGCCAGCAGTTTATCGACTAGCGGGAGGGTAGGGTCAGGGTTCTTC	CASSLSTSGRVGSGFF
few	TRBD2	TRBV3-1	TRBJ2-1	TGTGCCAGCAGCCAGGGCGGGAGTGAGCAGTTCTTC	CASSQGGSEQFF
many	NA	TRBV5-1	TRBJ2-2	TGCGCCAGCAGCTTGTCGTCCAGCGTTTTGAACACCGGGGAGCTGTTTTTT	CASSLSSSVLNTGELFF
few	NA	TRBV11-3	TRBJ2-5	TGTGCCAGCAGCCTAGGGGCTAGCGCACAAGAGACCCAGTACTTC	CASSLGASAQETQYF
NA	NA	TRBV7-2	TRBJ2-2	TGTGCCAGCAGCTTAAGTGCCGCAAGCGTTACCGGGGAGCTGTTTTTT	CASSLSAASVTGELFF
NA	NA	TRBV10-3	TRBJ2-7	TGTGCCATCAGCGTCCTAGTAATGGGCCCCAACGAGCAGTACTTC	CAISVLVMGPNEQYF
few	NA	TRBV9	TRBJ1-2	TGTGCCAGCAAGGGCCAGGGCTATGGCTACACCTTC	CASKGQGYGYTF
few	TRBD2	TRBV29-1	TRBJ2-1	TGCAGCGTGACCCCGGGGCTAGCGGGGTACAATGAGCAGTTCTTC	CSVTPGLAGYNEQFF
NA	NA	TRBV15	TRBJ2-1	TGTGCCACCAGTCGACGCGGGGACTACAATGAGCAGTTCTTC	CATSRRGDYNEQFF